Listed here are 13 T cell receptor beta chains from one sample, sequenced in a study of blood T cell repertoires in COVID-19. TCRdb's copy holds only in-frame clones and misses some; the assay was immunoSEQ multiplex PCR. Of fewer than 110,000 clones in the sample, roughly 90% were seen once. Material: peripheral blood. These receptors were taken from a human donor in a cohort sampled during active COVID-19.

This clone showed up just once. V is TRBV7-8 and J is TRBJ2-2, with 12 bases aligning to TRBD1. The CDR3 runs to 15 residues. With 5 bases clipped from V and 7 bases from J, the junction kept 5 bases outside the gene matches. Germline CDR1 is SGHVS and CDR2 is FQNEAQ. The CDR3 nucleotides read TGTGCCAGCAGCACCGGGACAGGGGGCATCGGGGAGCTGTTTTTT. Protein: CASSTGTGGIGELFF.

This clone was observed a handful of times. This chain connects TRBV5-5 to TRBJ2-7, with D possibly being TRBD1 (5 bases). The germline gives CDR1 SGHKS, CDR2 YYEKEE (reference sequence). Deletions cut 0 bases from V and 3 bases from J, with 10 bases between. The CDR3 contains 14 residues. The CDR3 is CASSLEQERYEQYF. The DNA of the CDR3 is TGTGCCAGCAGCTTGGAACAGGAGCGCTACGAGCAGTACTTC.

The chain links TRBV15 to TRBJ2-1; D is possibly TRBD2 (6 bases). The germline CDR1 and CDR2 sequences are LNHNV and YYDKDF (reference sequence). This CDR3 has 15 amino acids. V lost 1 base and J lost 7, with 14 bases in between. CDR3 sequence: CATSRGSGLVNEQFF. The DNA of the CDR3 is TGTGCCACCAGCAGAGGCTCGGGACTGGTAAATGAGCAGTTCTTC.

The chain is built from TRBV30 and TRBJ2-1; D not certain. V lost 0 bases and J lost 6, with 6 bases in between. The CDR3 spans 12 residues. Per the germline V gene, CDR1 is GTSNPN and CDR2 is SVGIG (reference sequence). The CDR3 region has the DNA TGTGCCTGGAGTGTCGCGGTCAATGAGCAGTTCTTC. Its translation: CAWSVAVNEQFF.

The DNA for the CDR3 is TGTGCCAGCAGCCCTGGCCGGGACAGGGGGCCTTACTATGGCTACACCTTC. Its translation: CASSPGRDRGPYYGYTF. The J gene is TRBJ1-2, the V gene TRBV5-6, with 12 positions matching TRBD1. The CDR3 totals 17 residues. V lost 4 bases to trimming and J lost 3 bases; unmatched junction nucleotides: 10. Germline V gene lookup returns CDR1 SGHDT and CDR2 YYEEEE.

The genes are TRBV28 and TRBJ1-3, with D unresolved. V lost 4 bases, J lost 3 bases, and 10 bases lay in between. CDR1 MDHEN and CDR2 SYDVKM come from the germline V gene. This CDR3 has 14 residues. The CDR3 here is CASSSEGFGNTIYF. CDR3 coding DNA: TGTGCCAGCAGTTCGGAGGGCTTTGGAAACACCATATATTTT.

The chain uses TRBV7-2 and TRBJ2-3; 8 bases fit TRBD2. With 4 bases clipped from V and 4 bases from J, the junction kept 7 bases outside the gene matches. This CDR3 contains 15 residues. CDR1 and CDR2 (germline): SGHTA, FQGNSA. For the CDR3, the DNA is TGTGCCAGCAGCTCCCGCCGGGGGGGGGCAGATACGCAGTATTTT. Residues: CASSSRRGGADTQYF.

The CDR3 loop is CASSFRGTNTGELFF. CDR3 sequence (DNA): TGTGCCAGCAGCTTTCGGGGGACGAACACCGGGGAGCTGTTTTTT. This chain joins TRBV11-3 and TRBJ2-2; D may be TRBD2 (6 bases). The ends were cut back, 3 bases at V and 0 bases at J, with 8 bases in the middle. Germline V lookup: CDR1 SGHNT, CDR2 YENEEA. The CDR3 spans 15 residues. Full variable domain (outside the CDR3, taken from reference TRBV11-3 and TRBJ2-2): EAGVVQSPRYKIIEKKQPVAFWCNPISGHNTLYWYLQNLGQGPELLIRYENEEAVDDSQLPKDRFSAERLKGVDSTLKIQPAELGDSAVYLCASSFRGTNTGELFFGEGSRLTVL.

The chain is built from TRBV4-2 and TRBJ2-6; D perhaps matches TRBD1 (5 bases). There are 16 residues in the CDR3. Germline CDR1 and CDR2: LGHNA and YNFKEQ. Trimming shortened V by 4 bases and J by 2 bases, and 12 bases separated the two germline ends. This CDR3 is CASSLRRGTGANVLTF. The CDR3, as DNA: TGTGCCAGCAGCCTCCGAAGGGGAACTGGGGCCAACGTCCTGACTTTC.

This rearrangement joins TRBV15 to TRBJ1-2, with 7 bases identical to TRBD1. V trimming: 3 bases; J trimming: 8 bases; junction bases outside the gene matches: 6. Germline CDR1 LNHNV, CDR2 YYDKDF (reference sequence). There are 13 residues in the CDR3. Here the CDR3 reads CATSSFTGDGYTF. CDR3 DNA sequence: TGTGCCACCAGCAGCTTTACAGGGGACGGCTACACCTTC.

This chain links TRBV18 with TRBJ2-2, with 10 nucleotides matching TRBD1. The CDR3 is 15 amino acids. Germline V gene data show CDR1 as KGHSH and CDR2 as LQKENI. Losses at the gene ends were 2 bases for V and 7 bases for J; bases not matched to a gene: 4. In DNA, the CDR3 is TGTGCCAGCTCACCAAGGACAGGGGGTGACGGGGAGCTGTTTTTT. It translates to CASSPRTGGDGELFF. The full variable domain, in which reference TRBV18 and TRBJ2-2 provide the parts outside the CDR3, is NAGVMQNPRHLVRRRGQEARLRCSPMKGHSHVYWYRQLPEEGLKFMVYLQKENIIDESGMPKERFSAEFPKEGPSILRIQQVVRGDSAAYFCASSPRTGGDGELFFGEGSRLTVL.

The chain links TRBV7-9 to TRBJ2-1, with D perhaps TRBD2 (5 bases). The CDR3 runs 14 residues. Looked up from germline, CDR1 is SEHNR and CDR2 is FQNEAQ (reference sequence). V was pared by 5 bases and J by 0 bases, with 8 bases between. In nucleotides, the CDR3 is TGTGCCAGCAGCGTAACTAGCTCCTACAATGAGCAGTTCTTC. Its translation: CASSVTSSYNEQFF.

The rearrangement uses TRBV28 and TRBJ1-5; no firm D call. The CDR3 is 16 amino acids. V was trimmed by 6 bases and J by 4 bases, leaving 19 bases between them. Per germline, CDR1 MDHEN and CDR2 SYDVKM. For the CDR3, the DNA is TGTGCCAGCAGCACTGCACGTCGGGGTCATAATCAGCCCCAGCATTTT. Translated, it gives CASSTARRGHNQPQHF. Based on the CDR3 plus reference TRBV28 and TRBJ1-5, the full variable domain is DVKVTQSSRYLVKRTGEKVFLECVQDMDHENMFWYRQDPGLGLRLIYFSYDVKMKEKGDIPEGYSVSREKKERFSLILESASTNQTSMYLCASSTARRGHNQPQHFGDGTRLSIL.